This TCR beta chain was observed in a study of cytomegalovirus exposure and HLA in healthy donors. Regarding this clone: What it binds is not known.

Study-wide results and limits: Altogether, 150 to 200 TCR beta chains were recorded as cytomegalovirus-associated. In a later analysis, DRB1 alleles had the most associated TCRs; HLA-C alleles the fewest.

Researchers ran the PCR with 60 Vbeta and 13 Jbeta primers. Sequenced by immunoSEQ multiplex PCR; TCRdb stores in-frame clones only, minus some. The sample has around 94,000 clones; over 65% are singletons. The germline V and J ends were trimmed by 0 bases and 0 bases, with 9 bases remaining between them. Germline V lookup: CDR1 SGHTA, CDR2 FQGNSA. This CDR3 comprises 15 residues. This clonotype was sampled from a woman in her 40s in good health and CMV-seropositive. What was sequenced was PBMCs. V is TRBV7-2 and J is TRBJ2-7; D is uncertain. For the CDR3, the DNA is TGTGCCAGCAGCTTAGCGGCGGAAAGCTCCTACGAGCAGTACTTC. It specifies CASSLAAESSYEQYF.